This T cell receptor beta chain derives from a study of blood T cell repertoires in COVID-19. About the study: Both acute and convalescent COVID-19 samples were obtained from the United States, Italy and Spain. Nucleic acid was either cDNA or gDNA, and it came from T cells, B-cell-depleted T cells, or PBMCs.

The table came from immunoSEQ multiplex PCR; TCRdb's copy has only in-frame clones and leaves some out. Here the sample spans about 180,000 clones, roughly 82% being singletons. The CDR3 runs to 16 residues. Germline CDR1 is MNHEY and CDR2 is SVGEGT. V shed 6 bases and J 0 bases; nucleotides not matched to a gene: 10. This receptor was taken from a woman in her seventies with acute or convalescent COVID-19. This chain links TRBV6-2 or TRBV6-3 with TRBJ2-7; 8 positions match TRBD2. What was sequenced was peripheral blood. In nucleotides, the CDR3 is TGTGCCAGCAGCCCTTGGACTAGCATGAGCTCCTACGAGCAGTACTTC. Translation: CASSPWTSMSSYEQYF.